This is a list of T cell receptor beta chains from one sample in a study of human T cells and chemical hapten exposure. TCRdb used MiXCR to reprocess the RACE reads, holding one entry per CDR3 protein. The sample yields 300,000 to 400,000 distinct CDR3 sequences, about 7% seen once. Sequencing used whole blood, obtained in connection with sensitization to the hapten diphenylcyclopropenone (DPC). Receptors were obtained from a woman between 18 and 29 years old with alopecia areata. Some clones in this sample may be carry-over from other donors' samples. Both conserved end residues are part of each CDR3. D genes are given only for firm matches. Where a row states a size, it is once, few, many or the class of an expanded clone; other rows omit it.

J | V | D | length | size | CDR3 | DNA
TRBJ2-3 | TRBV20-1 | . | 14 | few | CSARDHRAQDTQYF | TGCAGTGCTAGAGATCACCGCGCACAAGATACGCAGTATTTT
TRBJ2-3 | TRBV12-3/TRBV12-4 | TRBD2 | 18 | many | CASSAAGTSGLSTDTQYF | TGTGCCAGCAGTGCCGCCGGGACTAGCGGGCTGAGCACAGATACGCAGTATTTT
TRBJ1-6 | TRBV7-9 | TRBD1 | 14 | . | CASSPGQGLGALHF | TGTGCCAGCAGCCCCGGACAGGGCCTAGGTGCCCTCCACTTT
TRBJ1-6 | TRBV3-1 | . | 12 | . | CASSQDHSPLHF | TGTGCCAGCAGCCAAGATCACTCACCCCTCCACTTT
TRBJ1-2 | TRBV5-4 | . | 14 | . | CASSLWGDIYGYTF | TGTGCCAGCAGCTTGTGGGGGGACATCTATGGCTACACCTTC
TRBJ2-7 | TRBV28 | . | 13 | few | CASSLTLDYEQYF | TGTGCCAGCAGTTTAACGTTAGATTACGAGCAGTACTTC
TRBJ2-6 | TRBV9 | . | 15 | many | CASSLPIAGANVLTF | TGTGCCAGCAGCCTACCCATTGCTGGGGCCAACGTCCTGACTTTC
TRBJ1-5 | TRBV6-2/TRBV6-3 | TRBD1 | 12 | many | CASKTGDQPQHF | TGTGCCAGCAAGACAGGGGATCAGCCCCAGCATTTT
TRBJ2-7 | TRBV9 | TRBD1 | 16 | many | CASSANGDRPHYEQYF | TGTGCCAGCAGCGCCAATGGGGACAGGCCCCACTACGAGCAGTACTTC
TRBJ2-1 | TRBV5-1 | . | 16 | few | CASSWAGTPARGEQFF | TGCGCCAGCAGCTGGGCCGGGACACCCGCCCGGGGTGAGCAGTTCTTC
TRBJ2-7 | TRBV4-2 | TRBD2 | 16 | many | CASSQEQRGGLNKQYF | TGTGCCAGCAGCCAAGAACAGCGGGGGGGCCTTAATAAGCAGTACTTC
TRBJ1-2 | TRBV12-3/TRBV12-4 | TRBD1 | 15 | few | CASSPGTGREDGYTF | TGTGCCAGCAGTCCCGGGACAGGGAGAGAAGATGGCTACACCTTC
TRBJ2-1 | TRBV6-2/TRBV6-3 | TRBD2 | 16 | . | CASSSAGPSGHNEQFF | TGTGCCAGCAGTTCTGCCGGCCCTAGCGGCCACAATGAGCAGTTCTTC
TRBJ2-7 | TRBV6-1 | TRBD1 | 11 | many | CASRITGGQYF | TGTGCCAGCAGGATCACAGGGGGCCAGTACTTC
TRBJ1-1 | TRBV12-3/TRBV12-4 | . | 16 | . | CASSLDRVGGNTEAFF | TGTGCCAGCAGTTTAGATCGGGTAGGGGGAAACACTGAAGCTTTCTTT
TRBJ1-3 | TRBV28 | TRBD1 | 15 | . | CASREWDSRVDTIYF | TGTGCCAGCAGAGAGTGGGACAGCCGTGTAGACACCATATATTTT
TRBJ2-1 | TRBV28 | . | 16 | few | CASSLPTASSYNEQFF | TGTGCCAGCAGTTTACCGACGGCTAGCTCCTACAATGAGCAGTTCTTC
TRBJ2-6 | TRBV11-3 | TRBD2 | 17 | many | CASSFDAGGAGANVLTF | TGTGCCAGCAGCTTCGATGCGGGGGGCGCTGGGGCCAACGTCCTGACTTTC
TRBJ1-3 | TRBV9 | . | 15 | . | CASSPRTAPGNTIYF | TGTGCCAGCAGCCCCAGGACAGCCCCTGGAAACACCATATATTTT
TRBJ1-2 | TRBV5-5 | TRBD1 | 15 | few | CASSPQDRITYGYTF | TGTGCCAGCAGCCCGCAGGACAGGATTACCTATGGCTACACCTTC
TRBJ2-1 | TRBV6-5 | TRBD2 | 16 | . | CASSLRAGGLGNEQFF | TGTGCCAGCAGTTTGAGAGCGGGGGGGCTGGGAAATGAGCAGTTCTTC
TRBJ2-1 | TRBV5-1 | TRBD2 | 17 | few | CASSLLWTSGGQDEQFF | TGCGCCAGCAGCTTGCTTTGGACTAGCGGGGGGCAGGATGAGCAGTTCTTC
TRBJ2-3 | TRBV6-2/TRBV6-3 | TRBD1 | 16 | few | CASSRLGQGFTDTQYF | TGTGCCAGCAGTCGACTTGGACAGGGCTTCACAGATACGCAGTATTTT
TRBJ2-1 | TRBV7-2 | TRBD2 | 15 | few | CASSFLAGNYNEQFF | TGTGCCAGCAGCTTTCTAGCGGGGAACTACAATGAGCAGTTCTTC
TRBJ2-5 | TRBV7-2 | . | 12 | few | CASSLKRETQYF | TGTGCCAGCAGCTTAAAGCGTGAGACCCAGTACTTC
TRBJ2-2 | TRBV29-1 | . | 14 | few | CSVERSDDTGELFF | TGCAGCGTTGAACGGTCAGACGACACCGGGGAGCTGTTTTTT
TRBJ2-5 | TRBV10-3 | . | 13 | many | CAIRASLGETQYF | TGTGCCATCCGGGCAAGCCTTGGCGAGACCCAGTACTTC
TRBJ2-3 | TRBV6-5 | . | 13 | many | CASSYSPELGQYF | TGTGCCAGCAGTTACTCACCGGAGCTCGGGCAGTATTTT
TRBJ2-7 | TRBV28 | . | 14 | many | CASSWLDTTYEQYF | TGTGCCAGCAGTTGGTTGGACACCACCTACGAGCAGTACTTC
TRBJ1-5 | TRBV9 | . | 19 | . | CASSVEVGAFSYSNQPQHF | TGTGCCAGCAGCGTAGAGGTCGGGGCCTTCTCTTATAGCAATCAGCCCCAGCATTTT
TRBJ2-3 | TRBV4-1 | . | 16 | . | CASSQDDGGNTDTQYF | TGCGCCAGCAGCCAAGATGACGGGGGAAACACAGATACGCAGTATTTT
TRBJ2-3 | TRBV12-3/TRBV12-4 | . | 14 | many | CASRTTGLTDTQYF | TGTGCCAGCAGGACTACCGGGCTCACAGATACGCAGTATTTT
TRBJ2-3 | TRBV11-1 | TRBD2 | 15 | . | CASSLQGGTTDTQYF | TGTGCCAGCAGCTTACAGGGAGGGACCACAGATACGCAGTATTTT
TRBJ2-7 | TRBV6-5 | TRBD1 | 13 | many | CASSRQGALEQYF | TGTGCCAGCAGCAGACAGGGGGCTCTTGAGCAGTACTTC
TRBJ2-7 | TRBV19 | . | 15 | . | CASSDYPGTFDEQYF | TGTGCCAGTAGTGATTACCCCGGGACTTTCGACGAGCAGTACTTC
TRBJ1-2 | TRBV6-5 | . | 12 | many | CASRDTDYGYTF | TGTGCCAGCAGAGACACAGACTATGGCTACACCTTC
TRBJ1-2 | TRBV28 | TRBD1 | 14 | . | CASLSRDRLNGYTF | TGTGCCAGCCTGAGCCGGGACAGGCTTAATGGCTACACCTTC
TRBJ2-7 | TRBV7-9 | . | 13 | few | CASSLGAVYEQYF | TGTGCCAGCAGCTTAGGGGCGGTTTACGAGCAGTACTTC
TRBJ1-5 | TRBV12-3/TRBV12-4 | . | 13 | few | CASSVQGGQPQHF | TGTGCCAGCAGTGTACAAGGGGGGCAGCCCCAGCATTTT
TRBJ2-1 | TRBV4-3 | TRBD2 | 16 | . | CASSQDGAGGAGEQFF | TGCGCCAGCAGCCAAGACGGAGCGGGGGGCGCGGGTGAGCAGTTCTTC
TRBJ2-5 | TRBV18 | . | 12 | . | CASSASGETQYF | TGTGCCAGCTCTGCCTCAGGGGAGACCCAGTACTTC
TRBJ2-7 | TRBV4-3 | . | 16 | many | CASSQFMWTGLYEQYF | TGCGCCAGCAGCCAGTTTATGTGGACTGGACTCTACGAGCAGTACTTC
TRBJ1-6 | TRBV9 | . | 13 | few | CASSTGLESPLHF | TGTGCCAGCAGCACAGGACTGGAATCACCCCTCCACTTT